This TCR beta chain was sequenced during a study of beta chain features in type 1 diabetes (dated by TCRdb to the late 2010s). In terms of the full investigation: Mean age, gender distribution, total cell number and subset yield were not different between patients and healthy donors. Whereas all 28 donors provided naive and central memory subsets, regulatory and stem cell-like memory subsets were isolated from just 8 patients and about eight healthy donors. Across all samples, about 110 million sorted cells were examined, and cell number per subset correlated strongly with RNA yield. In the study, TCRB repertoires of sorted circulating CD4+ T cell subsets from recently diagnosed type 1 diabetes patients were compared with those of matched healthy donors.

A word on this clone: Its antigen remains undetermined. No much larger clone exists at a distance of one base, and base qualities are not known.

Each donor gave one peripheral blood draw, averaging approximately 120 mL, which was collected into heparinised tubes. Using a panel that included CD45RO, CCR7, CD25, CD127, CD95 and CD27, naive, central memory, regulatory and stem cell-like memory CD4+ T cells were sorted on a BD FACSAria II. Purity was above 95% for every sorted population. Right away, PBMCs were isolated by Lymphoprep density gradient centrifugation and were stained directly, with no culture step. So that batch effects would be minimized, each experiment stained and sorted samples in pairs, pairing one healthy donor with one patient. All of the isolated RNA was reverse transcribed with the High Capacity cDNA Reverse Transcription Kit, so expressed TCRB transcripts were sequenced. Deep immunoSEQ sequencing was performed on naive, central memory and regulatory T cell samples, with an average of about 4 million total reads per sample. After sorted cells were lysed in RLT buffer, RNA was extracted with DNase-treated RNeasy Micro or Mini kits, with the choice depending on cell number. Each cell subset was processed separately to prevent cross-contamination, with patient and healthy donor samples processed together. Using the immunoSEQ multiplex PCR, TCRB sequences were amplified from cDNA into 87-bp fragments spanning the CDR3 region. The amplicons were sequenced using the Illumina HiSeq platform. In the authors' own workflow: PCR bias was corrected computationally using synthetic template baselines, and reads within Hamming distance 2 were collapsed, with unmergeable singletons discarded. Reads were aligned against IMGT so that V, D and J genes, CDR3 length and insertions or deletions at six rearrangement sites could be assigned. Clonotype counts were normalized to sorted cell number within each subset before computing true diversity and Gini coefficients with the tcR R package. The overlap coefficient, calculated on TCRB nucleotide sequences, was used to measure repertoire sharing. As a proxy for the pre-selection repertoire, out-of-frame TCRB sequences from naive cells were analyzed. In TCRdb, the immuneACCESS table is reduced to in-frame sequences with V and J assigned. These tables do not hold every clone; where another copy was compared, an unresolved V gene accounts for under half, and the others remain unexplained. The V and J calls and the clone size are those of that table, but D and trimming were determined from the DNA. The sample profile shows hundreds of thousands of clones; roughly a sixth of them were found once. Jointly, the top ten make up 0.093% of the sample.

Overall study outcomes, separate from this receptor: Naive, central memory and regulatory TCRB repertoires appeared to be more similar among patients than among healthy donors. A moderate but significant shortening of TCRB CDR3 length was observed in type 1 diabetes patients in all four CD4+ subsets. Because the HLA sub-analyses included only small numbers of individuals, any influence of HLA type on TCRB rearrangement was left unresolved. PCR may preferentially amplify shorter templates, but because patient and control samples were amplified and corrected together, any resulting skew would affect both groups equally. Fewer insertions and more nucleotide deletions at VDJ recombination sites were observed in patients with type 1 diabetes, implying thymic rearrangement abnormalities. Because cDNA was sequenced instead of genomic DNA, activated cells with high expression could be over-represented, although the groups did not differ in activation or CD3 levels.

From the cysteine through the phenylalanine, the CDR3 covers 13 amino acids. Just CDR3 DNA is preserved here, 39 bases in frame from base 1. CDR1 and CDR2 (SGDLS, YYNGEE) derive from the germline V gene. V is reduced by 3 bases and J by 5 bases, leaving a spacing of 11 bases between them. The chain uses TRBV9 and TRBJ2-5; TRBD1 is possibly the D segment (6 matching bases). This TCR derives from a young man in good health. Sequenced input: naive CD4+ T cells from blood. Sample cell subset or site, as interpreted from the label and publication: true naive CD4+ T cells. CDR3 loop: CASSEQGRETQYF. The nucleotide sequence reads as follows: TGTGCCAGCAGCGAACAGGGACGGGAGACCCAGTACTTC.